The rows below give T cell receptor beta chains drawn from one sample of a study of T cell responses to AZD1222 COVID-19 vaccine. The assay was immunoSEQ multiplex PCR, and TCRdb's table has in-frame clones only and misses some. The sample contains around 80,000 clones, 80% to 90% of which appear only once. The material sequenced was peripheral blood, taken 28 days after the second AZD1222 dose. The receptors derive from an adult who received the AZD1222 COVID-19 vaccine. Both conserved end residues are part of each CDR3. D genes are given only for firm matches. Size is stated for part of the rows, as once, few or many counts, or as a class when the clone is expanded.

TGTGCCAGTACCTCGGTCTATAATTCACCCCTCCACTTT	CASTSVYNSPLHF	once	TRBJ1-6	NA	TRBV19
TGTGCCAGCAGTTACCCGGGACAGACCAACACCGGGGAGCTGTTTTTT	CASSYPGQTNTGELFF	NA	TRBJ2-2	TRBD1	TRBV6-5
TGCGCCAGCAGCTTGGCGGGGACACGGGTAGATGGCTACACCTTC	CASSLAGTRVDGYTF	NA	TRBJ1-2	NA	TRBV5-1
TGTGCCACCAGCAGAGGTCAGGGAAATGAGCAGTTCTTC	CATSRGQGNEQFF	NA	TRBJ2-1	NA	TRBV15
TGTGCCACCAGCAGAGGACAGATCGGTACCGGGGAGCTGTTTTTT	CATSRGQIGTGELFF	NA	TRBJ2-2	NA	TRBV15
TGTGCCAGCAGCTTGTGGGAAATGGAGACCCAGTACTTC	CASSLWEMETQYF	NA	TRBJ2-5	NA	TRBV5-4
TGTGCCTGGAGTGCAGCTAGCGGGGGTCGTCCCTTCGAGCAGTACTTC	CAWSAASGGRPFEQYF	NA	TRBJ2-7	TRBD2	TRBV30
TGTGCCAGCAGCCAGACACAGGGACCCTACTATGGCTACACCTTC	CASSQTQGPYYGYTF	few	TRBJ1-2	NA	TRBV3-1/TRBV3-2
TGTGCCAGCAGCGTAGTAGGAAACACCGGGGAGCTGTTTTTT	CASSVVGNTGELFF	NA	TRBJ2-2	NA	TRBV9
TGTGCCAGCAGCTCCCAAAACTACAGGGGGGGAAATGAAAAACTGTTTTTT	CASSSQNYRGGNEKLFF	NA	TRBJ1-4	TRBD1	TRBV7-8
TGTGCCAGCATTGGGGTCCTTGGGACTGAAGCTTTCTTT	CASIGVLGTEAFF	NA	TRBJ1-1	NA	TRBV6-5
TGTGCCAGCAGCCAGACCCCGCCAGACCGCTATGGCTACACCTTC	CASSQTPPDRYGYTF	many	TRBJ1-2	NA	TRBV7-2
TGCAGCGTTGGGGGCGGGGGAACAGATACGCAGTATTTT	CSVGGGGTDTQYF	NA	TRBJ2-3	TRBD2	TRBV29-1
TGTGCCAGCAGCCCCGGGGGGAGCTCCTACGAGCAGTACTTC	CASSPGGSSYEQYF	once	TRBJ2-7	TRBD2	TRBV11-3
TGCGCCAGCAGCTTGGGGACAGGAGCAGCCAATTCACCCCTCCACTTT	CASSLGTGAANSPLHF	NA	TRBJ1-6	TRBD1	TRBV5-1
TGTGCCAGCAGCCCTATTGGTGGGAACACTGAAGCTTTCTTT	CASSPIGGNTEAFF	NA	TRBJ1-1	NA	TRBV7-9
TGTGCCAGCAGCCAGGCGGGACCCCCTAATTCACCCCTCCACTTT	CASSQAGPPNSPLHF	NA	TRBJ1-6	NA	TRBV4-2
TGTGCCAGCAAGACAGGGGCTAGGGAGCAGTACTTC	CASKTGAREQYF	NA	TRBJ2-7	TRBD1	TRBV27
TGTGCCAGCAGTCCCACAGGGGGACGGGAGACCCAGTACTTC	CASSPTGGRETQYF	NA	TRBJ2-5	TRBD1	TRBV6-5
TGTGCCAGCAGCCACCAGACGGGACAGGGAGTCAACTATGGCTACACCTTC	CASSHQTGQGVNYGYTF	NA	TRBJ1-2	TRBD1	TRBV7-9
TGTGCCAGCAGTGAATTTGGGACAGGGGGACAGCCCCAGCATTTT	CASSEFGTGGQPQHF	NA	TRBJ1-5	TRBD1	TRBV6-1
TGTGCCAGCAGCAGCGGGTCGGCGGGGCATTTCGATACGCAGTATTTT	CASSSGSAGHFDTQYF	once	TRBJ2-3	NA	TRBV25-1
TGTGCCAGCTCACCACCGGGAACAGGGGCCAACGTCCTGACTTTC	CASSPPGTGANVLTF	NA	TRBJ2-6	NA	TRBV18
TGTGCCAGCAGCTCTCGATCAGGGGGCTATGGCTACACCTTC	CASSSRSGGYGYTF	NA	TRBJ1-2	TRBD1	TRBV9
TGTGCCAGCAGCTCTAGAACAGGGCGGGTGGGAAATGAGCAGTTCTTC	CASSSRTGRVGNEQFF	NA	TRBJ2-1	NA	TRBV7-6
TGTGCCAGCAGCACTGGCCCGGGGACACCCCATCAGCCCCAGCATTTT	CASSTGPGTPHQPQHF	NA	TRBJ1-5	NA	TRBV9
TGTGCCAGTAGCCTCTTGGGCGGGGACTACGAGCAGTACTTC	CASSLLGGDYEQYF	NA	TRBJ2-7	NA	TRBV19
TGTGCCAGCAGTTTATCGAGCGACAGGGCGGGCTACACCTTC	CASSLSSDRAGYTF	few	TRBJ1-2	TRBD1	TRBV28
TGTGCCAGCAGCCCGTTTGGGGGGCCTCAGCCCCAGCATTTT	CASSPFGGPQPQHF	NA	TRBJ1-5	NA	TRBV7-2
TGTGCCAGCAGTATAACACAGGGGATGGGCAATGAGCAGTTCTTC	CASSITQGMGNEQFF	NA	TRBJ2-1	TRBD1	TRBV5-4
TGTGCCAGCAGCTCTGCTGCCTCAGGTGGGACAGATACGCAGTATTTT	CASSSAASGGTDTQYF	NA	TRBJ2-3	NA	TRBV7-2
TGTGCCAGCAGTTACAAACCCGCCTATAATTCACCCCTCCACTTT	CASSYKPAYNSPLHF	NA	TRBJ1-6	NA	TRBV6-5
TGTGCCAGCAGGAGCGACAGGGGTAGGGGCAATGAGCAGTTCTTC	CASRSDRGRGNEQFF	NA	TRBJ2-1	TRBD1	TRBV2
TGTTCCAGCAGAGCGGACAGGGGGACAGGTCAGCCCCAGCATTTT	CSSRADRGTGQPQHF	NA	TRBJ1-5	TRBD1	TRBV6-5
TGTGCCAGCAGCGTAGGGACAGGGAAAAATGAGCAGTTCTTC	CASSVGTGKNEQFF	NA	TRBJ2-1	TRBD1	TRBV9
TGTGCCAGCAGTTATGGGGCATCGAACACTGAAGCTTTCTTT	CASSYGASNTEAFF	NA	TRBJ1-1	NA	TRBV6-6
TGTGCCACCAGCAGAGATCTCAGCGGCTCTAGCACAGATACGCAGTATTTT	CATSRDLSGSSTDTQYF	NA	TRBJ2-3	NA	TRBV15
TGTGCCTGGAGTGTTGGAGGCGCGAATCAGCCCCAGCATTTT	CAWSVGGANQPQHF	NA	TRBJ1-5	NA	TRBV30
TGTGCCTGGAGAGATTATAATGAGCAGTTCTTC	CAWRDYNEQFF	many	TRBJ2-1	NA	TRBV30
TGCGCCAGCAGCTTGGATGGACAGGGCGTCTACGAGCAGTACTTC	CASSLDGQGVYEQYF	NA	TRBJ2-7	TRBD1	TRBV5-1
TGTGCCAGCAGTTACTCACAGGGGGGTGATTCACCCCTCCACTTT	CASSYSQGGDSPLHF	NA	TRBJ1-6	TRBD1	TRBV6-6
TGTGCCAGCAGTTACCTTGGGACAGAACCTTACGAGCAGTACTTC	CASSYLGTEPYEQYF	NA	TRBJ2-7	TRBD1	TRBV6-5
TGTGCCAGTAGTCGGCCCCTAGCCAAAAACATTCAGTACTTC	CASSRPLAKNIQYF	NA	TRBJ2-4	NA	TRBV19
TGTGCCAGCAGCAGACGGGGCCGGGGCAATCAGCCCCAGCATTTT	CASSRRGRGNQPQHF	NA	TRBJ1-5	NA	TRBV21-1
TGTGCCAGCAGACCCGACAGTAGCAATGAGCAGTTCTTC	CASRPDSSNEQFF	NA	TRBJ2-1	NA	TRBV12-3/TRBV12-4
TGCGCCAGCAGCCAAGGTGGCGGGGGCAATCAGCCCCAGCATTTT	CASSQGGGGNQPQHF	NA	TRBJ1-5	NA	TRBV4-1
TGCGCCAGCAGTCAATATATCAGGGAAACTAGCACAGATACGCAGTATTTT	CASSQYIRETSTDTQYF	NA	TRBJ2-3	NA	TRBV23-1
TGTGCCAGCAGCATAGGGGGTGAGACAGGGCGGGAGACCCAGTACTTC	CASSIGGETGRETQYF	few	TRBJ2-5	TRBD1	TRBV7-9
TGTGCCAGCAGCCTGGAGGGTATCTCTGGAAACACCATATATTTT	CASSLEGISGNTIYF	once	TRBJ1-3	NA	TRBV3-1/TRBV3-2
TGTGCCAGCAGTGATCGCGGTCCGGTTAGCAATCAGCCCCAGCATTTT	CASSDRGPVSNQPQHF	NA	TRBJ1-5	NA	TRBV2
TGCGCCAGCAGCGTTGAGCCTCAGAACACTGAAGCTTTCTTT	CASSVEPQNTEAFF	NA	TRBJ1-1	NA	TRBV5-1
TGTGCCAGCAGCTTTACTCCAGGAGAGACCCAGTACTTC	CASSFTPGETQYF	NA	TRBJ2-5	NA	TRBV7-9
TGTGCCAGCAGCTTGCCTGATACAGGGTACTATGGCTACACCTTC	CASSLPDTGYYGYTF	once	TRBJ1-2	NA	TRBV5-6
TGTGCCAGCAGTGAACGGGAAAGTTCCATGAACACTGAAGCTTTCTTT	CASSERESSMNTEAFF	NA	TRBJ1-1	NA	TRBV2
TGTGCCAGCAGTTACCGGGAGGGCTCCTACGAGCAGTACTTC	CASSYREGSYEQYF	NA	TRBJ2-7	TRBD2	TRBV6-5